Below, one TCR beta chain is given with its context. These data are taken from a study of shared clonotypes between healthy human individuals. Deletions cut 0 bases from V and 10 bases from J, with 11 bases between. Germline lookup yields CDR1 SGHRS and CDR2 YFSETQ. CDR3 length: 13 residues. Researchers ran the assay at a deep level. Clones were read by immunoSEQ multiplex PCR, and TCRdb kept only the in-frame ones, dropping some. The sample yields roughly 450,000 clones, 79% seen once. This chain links TRBV5-1 with TRBJ2-1, with D perhaps matching TRBD2 (6 bases). The material sequenced was PBMCs. This receptor was identified in a woman aged 40-49 years in good health. Some clones in this sample may be carry-over from other donors' samples. As DNA, the CDR3 is TGCGCCAGCAGCTTGGTGAGAGGGAGGGAGCAGTTCTTC. Translated, it gives CASSLVRGREQFF.